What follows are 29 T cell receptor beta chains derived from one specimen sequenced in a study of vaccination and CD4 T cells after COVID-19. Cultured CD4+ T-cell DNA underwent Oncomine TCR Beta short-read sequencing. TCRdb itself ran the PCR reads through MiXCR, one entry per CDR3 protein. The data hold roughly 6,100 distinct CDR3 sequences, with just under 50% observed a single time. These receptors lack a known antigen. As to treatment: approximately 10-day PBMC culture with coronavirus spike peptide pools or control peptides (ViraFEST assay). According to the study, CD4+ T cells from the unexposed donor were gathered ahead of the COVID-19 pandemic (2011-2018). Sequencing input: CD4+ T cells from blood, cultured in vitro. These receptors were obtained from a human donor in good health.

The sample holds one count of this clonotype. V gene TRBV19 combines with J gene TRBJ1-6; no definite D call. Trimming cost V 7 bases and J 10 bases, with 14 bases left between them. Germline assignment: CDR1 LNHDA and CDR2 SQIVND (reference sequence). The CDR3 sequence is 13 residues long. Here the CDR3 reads CASMGSLGSPLHF. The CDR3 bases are TGTGCCAGTATGGGTAGTCTGGGCTCACCCCTCCACTTT.

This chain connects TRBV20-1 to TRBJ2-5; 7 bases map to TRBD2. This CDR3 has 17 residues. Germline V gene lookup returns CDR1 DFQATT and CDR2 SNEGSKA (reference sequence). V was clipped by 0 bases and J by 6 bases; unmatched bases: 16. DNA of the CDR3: TGCAGTGCTAGAGATTTCCGGGAGGCATTAACGTGGAAGACCCAGTACTTC. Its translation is CSARDFREALTWKTQYF.

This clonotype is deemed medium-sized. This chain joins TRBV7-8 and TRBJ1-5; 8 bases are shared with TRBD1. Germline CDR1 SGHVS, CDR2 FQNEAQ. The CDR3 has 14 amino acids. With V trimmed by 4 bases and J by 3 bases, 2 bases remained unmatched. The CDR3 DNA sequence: TGTGCCAGCAGCTGGGGACAGGCCAATCAGCCCCAGCATTTT. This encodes CASSWGQANQPQHF.

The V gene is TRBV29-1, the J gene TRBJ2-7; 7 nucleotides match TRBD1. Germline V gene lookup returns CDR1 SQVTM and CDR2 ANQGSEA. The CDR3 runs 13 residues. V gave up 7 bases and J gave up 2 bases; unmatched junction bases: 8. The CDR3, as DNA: TGCAGCGCCACAGGGGACACGACCTACGAGCAGTACTTC. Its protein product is CSATGDTTYEQYF.

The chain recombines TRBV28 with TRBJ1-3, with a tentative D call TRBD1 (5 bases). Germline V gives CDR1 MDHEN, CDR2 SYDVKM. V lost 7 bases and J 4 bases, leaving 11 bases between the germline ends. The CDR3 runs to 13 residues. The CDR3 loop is CASIDSRGNTIYF. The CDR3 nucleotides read TGTGCCAGCATTGACAGTCGGGGAAACACCATATATTTT.

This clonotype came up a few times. CDR3 bases: TGCGCCAGCAGTGGATGGGGAAATGGGAACATTCAGTACTTC. It yields the protein CASSGWGNGNIQYF. The gene calls are TRBV10-1 and TRBJ2-4; no reliable D call. The ends were cut back, 4 bases at V and 7 bases at J, with 14 bases in the middle. The CDR3 contains 14 residues. The germline V gene encodes CDR1 WNHNN and CDR2 SYGVQD (reference sequence).

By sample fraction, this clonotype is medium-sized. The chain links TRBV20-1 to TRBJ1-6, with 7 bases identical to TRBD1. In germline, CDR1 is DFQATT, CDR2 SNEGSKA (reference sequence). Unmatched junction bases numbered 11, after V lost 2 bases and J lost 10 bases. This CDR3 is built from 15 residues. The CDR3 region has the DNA TGCAGTGCTAGACCCTTGACAGGGACCATATCACCCCTCCACTTT. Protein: CSARPLTGTISPLHF.

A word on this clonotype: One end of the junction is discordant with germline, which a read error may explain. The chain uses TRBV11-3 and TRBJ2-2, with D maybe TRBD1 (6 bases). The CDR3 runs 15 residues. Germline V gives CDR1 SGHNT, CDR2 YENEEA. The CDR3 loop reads CASSSYRVTDGELSF. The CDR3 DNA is TGTGCCAGCAGCTCATACAGGGTAACGGACGGGGAGCTGTCTTTT. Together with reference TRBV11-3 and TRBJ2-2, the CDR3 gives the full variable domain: EAGVVQSPRYKIIEKKQPVAFWCNPISGHNTLYWYLQNLGQGPELLIRYENEEAVDDSQLPKDRFSAERLKGVDSTLKIQPAELGDSAVYLCASSSYRVTDGELSFGEGSRLTVL.

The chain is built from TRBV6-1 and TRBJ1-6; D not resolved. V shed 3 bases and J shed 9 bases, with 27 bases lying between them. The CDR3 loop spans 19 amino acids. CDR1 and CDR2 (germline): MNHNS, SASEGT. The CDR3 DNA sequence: TGTGCCAGCAGTGACCGACTCCGGACGGAACGGGCTGTCGGTTCACCCCTCCACTTT. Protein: CASSDRLRTERAVGSPLHF.

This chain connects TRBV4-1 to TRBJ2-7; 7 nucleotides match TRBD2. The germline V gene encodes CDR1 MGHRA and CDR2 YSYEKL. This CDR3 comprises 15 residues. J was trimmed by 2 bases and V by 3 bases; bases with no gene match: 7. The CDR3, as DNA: TGCGCCAGCAGCCATCCCCCGCGGGGGACCTACGAGCAGTACTTC. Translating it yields CASSHPPRGTYEQYF.

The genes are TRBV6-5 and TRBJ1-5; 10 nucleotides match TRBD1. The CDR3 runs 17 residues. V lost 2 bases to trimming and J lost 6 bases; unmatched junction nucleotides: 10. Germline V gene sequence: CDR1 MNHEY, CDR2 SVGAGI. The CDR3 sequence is CASSYRQGAGGAQPQHF. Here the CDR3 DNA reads TGTGCCAGCAGTTACCGACAGGGGGCAGGAGGGGCTCAGCCCCAGCATTTT.

The CDR3 reads CATSDPTSGAADTQYF. CDR3 in DNA: TGTGCCACCAGTGATCCCACTAGCGGTGCCGCAGATACGCAGTATTTT. The chain is built from TRBV24-1 and TRBJ2-3, with 8 bases fitting TRBD2. From germline, CDR1 is KGHDR and CDR2 SFDVKD. Unmatched junction bases numbered 8, after V lost 3 bases and J lost 4 bases. This CDR3 comprises 16 residues.

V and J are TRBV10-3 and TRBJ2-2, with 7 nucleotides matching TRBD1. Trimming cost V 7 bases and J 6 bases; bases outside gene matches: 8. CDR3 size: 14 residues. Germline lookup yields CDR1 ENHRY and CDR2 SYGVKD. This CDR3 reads CAITPTGAAGELFF. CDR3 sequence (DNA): TGTGCCATCACCCCAACAGGGGCGGCCGGGGAGCTGTTTTTT.

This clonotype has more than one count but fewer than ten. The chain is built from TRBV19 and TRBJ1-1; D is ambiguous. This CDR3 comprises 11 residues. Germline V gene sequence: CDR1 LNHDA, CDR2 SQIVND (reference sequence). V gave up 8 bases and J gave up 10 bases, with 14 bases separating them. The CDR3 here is CASLGWRTAFF. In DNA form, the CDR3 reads TGTGCCAGTCTAGGGTGGCGGACAGCTTTCTTT.

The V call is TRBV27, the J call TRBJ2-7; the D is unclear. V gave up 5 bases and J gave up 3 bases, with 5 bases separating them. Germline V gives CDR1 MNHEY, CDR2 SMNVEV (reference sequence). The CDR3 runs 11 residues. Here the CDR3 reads CASSGNYEQYF. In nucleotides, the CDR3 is TGTGCCAGCAGTGGCAACTACGAGCAGTACTTC.

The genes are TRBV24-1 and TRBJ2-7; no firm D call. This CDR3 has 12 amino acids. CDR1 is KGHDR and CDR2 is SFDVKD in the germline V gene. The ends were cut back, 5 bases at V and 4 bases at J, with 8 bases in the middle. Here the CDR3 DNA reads TGTGCCACCAGTGGGTTACATTACGAGCAGTACTTC. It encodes CATSGLHYEQYF.

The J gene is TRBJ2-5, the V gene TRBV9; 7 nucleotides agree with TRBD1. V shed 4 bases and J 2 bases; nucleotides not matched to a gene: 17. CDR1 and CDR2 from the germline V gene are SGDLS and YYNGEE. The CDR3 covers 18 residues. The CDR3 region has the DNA TGTGCCAGCAGCCCCCATAACCCCGCACCGGGACAGCAAGAGACCCAGTACTTC. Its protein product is CASSPHNPAPGQQETQYF.

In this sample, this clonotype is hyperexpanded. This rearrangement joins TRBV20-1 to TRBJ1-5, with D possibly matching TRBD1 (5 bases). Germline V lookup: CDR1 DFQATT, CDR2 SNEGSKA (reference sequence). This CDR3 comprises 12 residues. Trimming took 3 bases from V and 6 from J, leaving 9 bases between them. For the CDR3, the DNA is TGCAGTGCTAGTAGGGGAACTCAGCCCCAGCATTTT. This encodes CSASRGTQPQHF.

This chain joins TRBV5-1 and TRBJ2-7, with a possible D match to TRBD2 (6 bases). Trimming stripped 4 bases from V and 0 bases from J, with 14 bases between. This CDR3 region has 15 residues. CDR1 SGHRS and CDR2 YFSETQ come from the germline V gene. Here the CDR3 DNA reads TGCGCCAGCAGCCAATGGGACTCGAGCTCCTACGAGCAGTACTTC. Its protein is CASSQWDSSSYEQYF.

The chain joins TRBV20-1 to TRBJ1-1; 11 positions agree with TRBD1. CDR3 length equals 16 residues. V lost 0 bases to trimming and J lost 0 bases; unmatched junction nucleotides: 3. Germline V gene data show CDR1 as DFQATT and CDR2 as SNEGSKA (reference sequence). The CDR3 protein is CSARDRDRGMNTEAFF. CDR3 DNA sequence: TGCAGTGCTAGAGACAGGGACAGGGGGATGAACACTGAAGCTTTCTTT.

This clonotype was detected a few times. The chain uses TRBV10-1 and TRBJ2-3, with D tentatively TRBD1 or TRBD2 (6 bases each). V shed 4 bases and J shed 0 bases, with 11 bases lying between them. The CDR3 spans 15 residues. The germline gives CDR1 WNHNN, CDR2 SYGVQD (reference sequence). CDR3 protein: CASSASGASTDTQYF. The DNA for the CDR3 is TGCGCCAGCAGTGCATCGGGGGCGAGCACAGATACGCAGTATTTT.

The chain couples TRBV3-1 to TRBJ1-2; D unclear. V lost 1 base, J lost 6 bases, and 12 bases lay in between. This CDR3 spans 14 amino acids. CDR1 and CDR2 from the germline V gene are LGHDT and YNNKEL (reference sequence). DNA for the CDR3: TGTGCCAGCAGCCAAGTGGCCAGCAAGGATGGCTACACCTTC. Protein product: CASSQVASKDGYTF. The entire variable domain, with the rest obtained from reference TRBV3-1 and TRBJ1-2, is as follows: DTAVSQTPKYLVTQMGNDKSIKCEQNLGHDTMYWYKQDSKKFLKIMFSYNNKELIINETVPNRFSPKSPDKAHLNLHINSLELGDSAVYFCASSQVASKDGYTFGSGTRLTVV.

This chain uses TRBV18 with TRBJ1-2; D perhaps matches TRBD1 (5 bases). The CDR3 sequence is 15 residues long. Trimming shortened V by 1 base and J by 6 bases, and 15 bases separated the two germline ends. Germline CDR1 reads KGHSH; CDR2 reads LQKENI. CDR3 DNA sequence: TGTGCCAGCTCACCACGGGACGGTAGGACGGATGGCTACACCTTC. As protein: CASSPRDGRTDGYTF.

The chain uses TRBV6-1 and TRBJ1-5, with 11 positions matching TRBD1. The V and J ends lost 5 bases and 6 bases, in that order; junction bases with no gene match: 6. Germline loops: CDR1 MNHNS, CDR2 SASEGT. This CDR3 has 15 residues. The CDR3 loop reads CASSPGTGGGQPQHF. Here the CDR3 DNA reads TGTGCCAGCAGTCCCGGGACAGGGGGTGGTCAGCCCCAGCATTTT.

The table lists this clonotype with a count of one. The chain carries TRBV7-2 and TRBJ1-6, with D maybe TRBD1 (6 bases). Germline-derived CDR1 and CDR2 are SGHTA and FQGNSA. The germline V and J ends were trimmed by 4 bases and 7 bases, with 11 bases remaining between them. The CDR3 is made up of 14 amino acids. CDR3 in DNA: TGTGCCAGCAGCTCCGGGACAAGCAATTCACCCCTCCACTTT. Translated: CASSSGTSNSPLHF.

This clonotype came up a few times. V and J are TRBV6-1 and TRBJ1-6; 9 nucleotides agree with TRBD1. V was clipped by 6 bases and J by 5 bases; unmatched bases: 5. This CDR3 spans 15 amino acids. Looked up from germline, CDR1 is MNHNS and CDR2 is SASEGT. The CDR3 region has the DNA TGTGCCAGCAGGGGGACAGGGCTCCATAATTCACCCCTCCACTTT. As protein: CASRGTGLHNSPLHF.

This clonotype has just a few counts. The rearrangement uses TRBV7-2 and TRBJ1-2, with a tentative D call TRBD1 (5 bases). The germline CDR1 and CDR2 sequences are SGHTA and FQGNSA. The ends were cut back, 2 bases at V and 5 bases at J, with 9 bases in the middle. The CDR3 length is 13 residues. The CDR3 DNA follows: TGTGCCAGCAGCTTAAGCAGGGTTTATGGCTACACCTTC. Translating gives CASSLSRVYGYTF. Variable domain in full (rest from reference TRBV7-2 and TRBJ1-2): GAGVSQSPSNKVTEKGKDVELRCDPISGHTALYWYRQSLGQGLEFLIYFQGNSAPDKSGLPSDRFSAERTGGSVSTLTIQRTQQEDSAVYLCASSLSRVYGYTFGSGTRLTVV.

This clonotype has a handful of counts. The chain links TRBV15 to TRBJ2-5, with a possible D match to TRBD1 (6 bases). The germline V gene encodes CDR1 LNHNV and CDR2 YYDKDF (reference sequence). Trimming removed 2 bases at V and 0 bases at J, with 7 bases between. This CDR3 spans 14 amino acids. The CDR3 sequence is CATSRTGHQETQYF. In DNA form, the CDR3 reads TGTGCCACCAGCAGAACAGGGCACCAAGAGACCCAGTACTTC. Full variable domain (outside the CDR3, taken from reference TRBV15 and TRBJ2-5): DAMVIQNPRYQVTQFGKPVTLSCSQTLNHNVMYWYQQKSSQAPKLLFHYYDKDFNNEADTPDNFQSRRPNTSFCFLDIRSPGLGDTAMYLCATSRTGHQETQYFGPGTRLLVL.

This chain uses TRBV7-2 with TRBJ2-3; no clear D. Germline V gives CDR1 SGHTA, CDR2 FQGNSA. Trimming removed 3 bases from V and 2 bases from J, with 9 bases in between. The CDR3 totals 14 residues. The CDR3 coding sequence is TGTGCCAGCAGCTTGACGGCCGCCACAGATACGCAGTATTTT. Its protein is CASSLTAATDTQYF.